These T cell receptor beta chains were read from a single sample in a study of blood T cell repertoires in COVID-19. Sequencing used immunoSEQ multiplex PCR; TCRdb keeps in-frame clones, though not all of them. The table lists roughly 100,000 clones, approximately 78% of them singletons. Material: peripheral blood. The receptors originated from a woman aged 80 or older with acute or convalescent COVID-19. CDR3s include the opening cysteine and the closing phenylalanine or tryptophan. A D gene is named only where the DNA matches it firmly.

CDR3aa: CASSLGGGAYTEAFF; CDR3nt: TGTGCCAGCAGCTTAGGGGGCGGGGCTTACACTGAAGCTTTCTTT; v_gene: TRBV7-2; j_gene: TRBJ1-1; d_gene: .
CDR3aa: CASSQREAEAFF; CDR3nt: TGTGCCAGCAGCCAAAGGGAGGCTGAAGCTTTCTTT; v_gene: TRBV3-1/TRBV3-2; j_gene: TRBJ1-1; d_gene: .
CDR3aa: CASSIPGTGYGYTF; CDR3nt: TGTGCCAGCAGTATACCCGGGACAGGCTATGGCTACACCTTC; v_gene: TRBV28; j_gene: TRBJ1-2; d_gene: TRBD1
CDR3aa: CASSSGQVLYEQYF; CDR3nt: TGTGCCAGCAGCAGCGGACAGGTTCTCTACGAGCAGTACTTC; v_gene: TRBV21-1; j_gene: TRBJ2-7; d_gene: .
CDR3aa: CATSRAPTSGAETQYF; CDR3nt: TGTGCCACCAGCAGGGCTCCGACTAGCGGGGCAGAGACCCAGTACTTC; v_gene: TRBV15; j_gene: TRBJ2-5; d_gene: TRBD2
CDR3aa: CASSVATGGGQETQYF; CDR3nt: TGTGCCAGCAGCGTAGCTACAGGGGGAGGGCAAGAGACCCAGTACTTC; v_gene: TRBV9; j_gene: TRBJ2-5; d_gene: .
CDR3aa: CASSTGQGARPTQETQYF; CDR3nt: TGCGCCAGCAGCACCGGACAGGGGGCGCGCCCCACCCAAGAGACCCAGTACTTC; v_gene: TRBV5-1; j_gene: TRBJ2-5; d_gene: TRBD1
CDR3aa: CASSQEGSRGRRGYTF; CDR3nt: TGTGCCAGCAGCCAAGAAGGGTCGAGGGGGCGCCGGGGCTACACCTTC; v_gene: TRBV3-1/TRBV3-2; j_gene: TRBJ1-2; d_gene: TRBD1
CDR3aa: CASSFSSSNQPQHF; CDR3nt: TGTGCCAGCAGCTTTTCGAGTAGCAATCAGCCCCAGCATTTT; v_gene: TRBV7-9; j_gene: TRBJ1-5; d_gene: .
CDR3aa: CASSYQSGIEFLRETQYF; CDR3nt: TGTGCCAGCAGCTACCAGTCCGGGATCGAGTTTCTTCGAGAGACCCAGTACTTC; v_gene: TRBV28; j_gene: TRBJ2-5; d_gene: .